The clone carrying this T cell receptor (beta chain) was seen only a few times. What it binds is unknown. Germline V lookup: CDR1 SQVTM, CDR2 ANQGSEA. The trim removed 6 bases at V and 5 bases at J, leaving 8 bases unmatched. The CDR3 extends over 15 amino acids. The data are from a study of identical twins. Study outcomes and limitations: Zero-insertion results could be subject to partial confounding by invariant MAIT and iNKT cells. High-abundance cord blood beta clonotypes had fewer insertions; memory repertoires showed none.

TCRdb called the 5' RACE reads again in MiXCR, with one record for every CDR3 protein. This sample has about 330,000 distinct CDR3 sequences, with over 9% found just once. In addition, the sample was reused for a study of yellow fever vaccine responses in identical twins.

Sequencing input: CD8+ T cells sorted from blood. The chain carries TRBV29-1 and TRBJ2-2; TRBD2 aligns across 11 bases. The receptor was derived from a woman in her late teens or twenties in good health. This chain's CDR3 is CSVAPGTSGTGELFF. In nucleotides, the CDR3 is TGCAGCGTCGCCCCCGGGACTAGCGGTACCGGGGAGCTGTTTTTT.